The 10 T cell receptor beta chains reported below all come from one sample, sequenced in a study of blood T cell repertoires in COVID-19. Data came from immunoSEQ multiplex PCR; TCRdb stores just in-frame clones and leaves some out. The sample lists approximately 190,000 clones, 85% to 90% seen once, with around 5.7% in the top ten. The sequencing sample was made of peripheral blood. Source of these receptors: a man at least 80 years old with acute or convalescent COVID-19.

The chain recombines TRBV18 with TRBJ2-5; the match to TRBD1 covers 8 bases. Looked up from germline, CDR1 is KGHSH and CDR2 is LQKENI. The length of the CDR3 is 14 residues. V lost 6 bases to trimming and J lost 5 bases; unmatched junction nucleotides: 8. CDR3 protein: CASSRLDRAETQYF. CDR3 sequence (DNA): TGTGCCAGCTCCCGCCTGGACAGGGCCGAGACCCAGTACTTC.

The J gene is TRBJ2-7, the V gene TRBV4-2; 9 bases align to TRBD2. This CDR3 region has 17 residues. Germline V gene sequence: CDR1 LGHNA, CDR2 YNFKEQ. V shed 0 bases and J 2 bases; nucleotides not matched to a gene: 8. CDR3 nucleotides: TGTGCCAGCAGCCAAGATTCTGGGACTAGCAGAACCTACGAGCAGTACTTC. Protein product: CASSQDSGTSRTYEQYF.

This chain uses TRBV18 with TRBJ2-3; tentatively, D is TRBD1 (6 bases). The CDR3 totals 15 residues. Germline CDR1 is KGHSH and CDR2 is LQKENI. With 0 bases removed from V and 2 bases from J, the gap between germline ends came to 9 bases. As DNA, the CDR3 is TGTGCCAGCTCACCACCGCACAGGGTCACAGATACGCAGTATTTT. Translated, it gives CASSPPHRVTDTQYF.

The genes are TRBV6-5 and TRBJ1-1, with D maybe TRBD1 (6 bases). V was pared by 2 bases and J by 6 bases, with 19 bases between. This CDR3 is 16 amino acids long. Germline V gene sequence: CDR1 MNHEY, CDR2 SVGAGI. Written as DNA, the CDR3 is TGTGCCAGCAGTTACGCGGGGGGCTCCCCGGGGGCTGAAGCTTTCTTT. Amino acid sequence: CASSYAGGSPGAEAFF.

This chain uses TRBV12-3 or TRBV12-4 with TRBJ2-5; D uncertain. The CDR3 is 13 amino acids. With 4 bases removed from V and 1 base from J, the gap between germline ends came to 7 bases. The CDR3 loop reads CASSSGPQETQYF. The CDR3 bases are TGTGCCAGCAGTTCAGGTCCCCAAGAGACCCAGTACTTC.

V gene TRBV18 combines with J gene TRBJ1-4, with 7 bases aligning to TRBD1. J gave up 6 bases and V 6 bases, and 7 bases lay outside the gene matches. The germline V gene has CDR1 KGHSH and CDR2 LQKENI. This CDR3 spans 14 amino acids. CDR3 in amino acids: CASSLDRVDEKLFF. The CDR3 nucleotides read TGTGCCAGCTCCCTAGACAGGGTGGATGAAAAACTGTTTTTT.

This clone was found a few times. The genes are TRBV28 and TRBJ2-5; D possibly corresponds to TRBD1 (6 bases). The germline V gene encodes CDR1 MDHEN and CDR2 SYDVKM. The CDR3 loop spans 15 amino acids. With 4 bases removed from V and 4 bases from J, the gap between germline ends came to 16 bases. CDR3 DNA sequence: TGTGCCAGCAGTTCCCTGGACAGAACAGGAGAGACCCAGTACTTC. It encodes CASSSLDRTGETQYF.

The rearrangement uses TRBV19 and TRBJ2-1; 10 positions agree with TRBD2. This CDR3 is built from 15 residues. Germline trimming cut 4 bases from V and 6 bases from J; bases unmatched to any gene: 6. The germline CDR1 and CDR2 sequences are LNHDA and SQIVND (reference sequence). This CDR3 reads CASSNLAGVANEQFF. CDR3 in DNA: TGTGCCAGTAGTAACCTAGCGGGAGTGGCCAATGAGCAGTTCTTC.

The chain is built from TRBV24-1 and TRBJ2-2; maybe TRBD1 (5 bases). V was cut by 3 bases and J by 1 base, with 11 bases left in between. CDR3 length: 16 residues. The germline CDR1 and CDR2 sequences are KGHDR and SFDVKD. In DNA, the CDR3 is TGTGCCACCAGTGATCCTTCTGGACAGAACACCGGGGAGCTGTTTTTT. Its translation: CATSDPSGQNTGELFF.

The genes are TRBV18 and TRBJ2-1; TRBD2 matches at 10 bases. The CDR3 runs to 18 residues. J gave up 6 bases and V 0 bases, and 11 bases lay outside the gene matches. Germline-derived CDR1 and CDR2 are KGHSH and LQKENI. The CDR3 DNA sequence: TGTGCCAGCTCACCACCGTTGCCTAGCGGGAGTAAGGGCAATGAGCAGTTCTTC. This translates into CASSPPLPSGSKGNEQFF.